The 8 T cell receptor beta chains presented below share a single source sample, sequenced in a study of shared clonotypes between healthy human individuals. TCRdb keeps only in-frame clones here, not all; method: immunoSEQ multiplex PCR. This sample has 750,000 to 1,000,000 clones, with 80% to 95% found just once. Terminally differentiated effector memory CD45RA+ cells were excluded from the naive CD8 cells, which were CD45RO-negative and positively selected for CCR7. Sequenced material: naive CD8+ T cells sorted from blood. The receptors shown here come from a man aged 25 to 45 in good health.

This chain connects TRBV5-6 to TRBJ2-3, with D maybe TRBD1 (6 bases). CDR1 is SGHDT, CDR2 YYEEEE, per germline. This CDR3 has 15 amino acids. The ends were cut back, 1 base at V and 0 bases at J, with 9 bases in the middle. The CDR3 reads CASSLMGQSTDTQYF. In DNA form, the CDR3 reads TGTGCCAGCAGCTTGATGGGACAAAGCACAGATACGCAGTATTTT. Based on the CDR3 plus reference TRBV5-6 and TRBJ2-3, the full variable domain is DAGVTQSPTHLIKTRGQQVTLRCSPKSGHDTVSWYQQALGQGPQFIFQYYEEEERQRGNFPDRFSGHQFPNYSSELNVNALLLGDSALYLCASSLMGQSTDTQYFGPGTRLTVL.

The rearrangement joins TRBV2 to TRBJ2-2; D remains ambiguous. The V gene lost 5 bases and the J gene lost 2 bases, with 6 bases spanning the gap. This CDR3 has 13 residues. Per the germline V gene, CDR1 is SNHLY and CDR2 is FYNNEI. CDR3 nucleotide sequence: TGTGCCAGCAGTACAGTAAACACCGGGGAGCTGTTTTTT. Its translation is CASSTVNTGELFF.

The chain combines TRBV18 with TRBJ2-3; D is possibly TRBD1 (6 bases). V dropped 0 bases and J dropped 3 bases, with 16 bases sitting between them. The V gene's germline CDR1 is KGHSH and CDR2 LQKENI. The CDR3 is 17 residues long. Written as DNA, the CDR3 is TGTGCCAGCTCACCACCTGGACAGTTGGGGCGAACAGATACGCAGTATTTT. This sequence encodes CASSPPGQLGRTDTQYF.

The chain is built from TRBV7-2 and TRBJ2-3, with 7 bases lining up with TRBD2. Germline loops: CDR1 SGHTA, CDR2 FQGNSA. J lost 3 bases, V lost 5 bases, and 8 bases had no gene match. This CDR3 is 15 amino acids long. The CDR3 bases are TGTGCCAGCAGCCGTGGGGGGGAGGGGACAGATACGCAGTATTTT. Translating gives CASSRGGEGTDTQYF.

This chain joins TRBV6-5 and TRBJ2-2; D is unresolved. CDR3 length equals 15 residues. Trimming took off 10 bases at V and 8 bases at J, with 23 bases between the two ends. Germline V gene lookup returns CDR1 MNHEY and CDR2 SVGAGI. The CDR3 protein is CATLAQTRHGGELFF. For the CDR3, the DNA is TGTGCCACCTTGGCCCAGACCCGGCACGGGGGGGAGCTGTTTTTT.

This clone was detected once. The V call is TRBV14, the J call TRBJ2-1, with 7 bases that match TRBD2. V lost 0 bases, J lost 12 bases, and 17 bases stayed unmatched. CDR3 length equals 17 residues. Germline V gene data show CDR1 as SGHDN and CDR2 as FVKESK. Written as DNA, the CDR3 is TGTGCCAGCAGCCAAGAGGGTCGGGGTCTAGCGGTCGCGGCGCAGTTCTTC. It translates to CASSQEGRGLAVAAQFF.

The V gene is TRBV29-1, the J gene TRBJ2-7; the D gene is possibly TRBD2 (5 bases). This CDR3 contains 12 residues. V was pared by 2 bases and J by 9 bases, with 14 bases between. Germline V gene sequence: CDR1 SQVTM, CDR2 ANQGSEA. CDR3 residues: CSVELLQAGQYF. The CDR3 bases are TGCAGCGTTGAACTTCTCCAGGCGGGGCAGTACTTC.

The chain employs TRBV2 and TRBJ2-7, with 8 bases matching TRBD2. Trimming cost V 2 bases and J 5 bases; bases outside gene matches: 11. Germline assignment: CDR1 SNHLY and CDR2 FYNNEI. The CDR3 covers 16 residues. The CDR3 region is CASSETPGRAKDEQYF. The CDR3 DNA follows: TGTGCCAGCAGTGAAACCCCCGGGAGGGCCAAGGACGAGCAGTACTTC. Together with reference TRBV2 and TRBJ2-7, the CDR3 gives the full variable domain: EPEVTQTPSHQVTQMGQEVILRCVPISNHLYFYWYRQILGQKVEFLVSFYNNEISEKSEIFDDQFSVERPDGSNFTLKIRSTKLEDSAMYFCASSETPGRAKDEQYFGPGTRLTVT.